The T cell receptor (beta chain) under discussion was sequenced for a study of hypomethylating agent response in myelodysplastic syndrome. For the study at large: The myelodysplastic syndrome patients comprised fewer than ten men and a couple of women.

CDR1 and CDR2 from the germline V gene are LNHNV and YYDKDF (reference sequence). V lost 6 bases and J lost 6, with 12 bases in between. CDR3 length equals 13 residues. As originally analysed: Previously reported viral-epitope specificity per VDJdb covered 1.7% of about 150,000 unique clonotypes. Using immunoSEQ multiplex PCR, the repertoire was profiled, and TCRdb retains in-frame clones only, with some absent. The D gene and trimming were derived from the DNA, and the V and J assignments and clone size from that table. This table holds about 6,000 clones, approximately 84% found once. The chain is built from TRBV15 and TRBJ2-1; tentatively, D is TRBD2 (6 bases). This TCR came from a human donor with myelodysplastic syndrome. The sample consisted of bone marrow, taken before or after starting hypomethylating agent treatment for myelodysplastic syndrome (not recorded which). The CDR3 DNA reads TGTGCCACCAGAAGGCCGGGAGTCAATGAGCAGTTCTTC. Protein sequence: CATRRPGVNEQFF.